A single sample is the source of the 27 T cell receptor beta chains below, sequenced in a study of cytomegalovirus exposure and HLA in healthy donors. PCR employed 60 Vbeta and 13 Jbeta primers. The assay was immunoSEQ multiplex PCR, and TCRdb's table has in-frame clones only and misses some. The sample yields around 190,000 clones, 65% to 80% seen once. The sequenced sample consisted of PBMCs. The receptors come from a woman aged 40 to 50 in good health and CMV-seronegative.

The chain combines TRBV6-4 with TRBJ1-1; 8 bases are shared with TRBD1. V dropped 5 bases and J dropped 4; count of bases not matched to a gene: 9. CDR1 MRHNA and CDR2 SNTAGT come from the germline V gene. The CDR3 runs to 15 residues. This chain's CDR3 is CASSISGGRGTEAFF. CDR3 sequence (DNA): TGTGCCAGCAGTATTTCAGGGGGCCGAGGCACTGAAGCTTTCTTT.

The gene calls are TRBV25-1 and TRBJ2-7, with 9 bases matching TRBD1. Germline V gene lookup returns CDR1 MGHDK and CDR2 SYGVNS. Trimming removed 8 bases from V and 4 bases from J; junction bases left unmatched: 6. CDR3 length: 13 amino acids. The CDR3 sequence is CASHAQGAYEQYF. The CDR3 DNA reads TGTGCCAGCCATGCACAGGGGGCTTACGAGCAGTACTTC.

The J gene is TRBJ1-5, the V gene TRBV28; possible D gene TRBD1, 5 bases. From germline, CDR1 is MDHEN and CDR2 SYDVKM. This CDR3 spans 17 amino acids. The V end was cut by 6 bases, the J end by 4 bases, with 22 bases between. The CDR3 region has the DNA TGTGCCAGCAGCCAAGGAGAGGACAACGGAGAGAATCAGCCCCAGCATTTT. Encoded protein: CASSQGEDNGENQPQHF.

The chain links TRBV9 to TRBJ2-7; D is perhaps TRBD2 (6 bases). The V gene's germline CDR1 is SGDLS and CDR2 YYNGEE. V shed 4 bases and J shed 0 bases, with 11 bases lying between them. The CDR3 spans 14 residues. CDR3 loop: CASSLGGISYEQYF. The CDR3, as DNA: TGTGCCAGCAGCCTCGGGGGTATCTCCTACGAGCAGTACTTC.

The chain joins TRBV5-6 to TRBJ1-4; TRBD1 aligns across 9 bases. Trimming removed 4 bases from V and 10 bases from J; junction bases left unmatched: 11. The CDR3 consists of 15 residues. Germline lookup yields CDR1 SGHDT and CDR2 YYEEEE. This CDR3 reads CASSPAGQGKGKLFF. CDR3 bases: TGTGCCAGCAGCCCGGCCGGACAGGGGAAGGGAAAACTGTTTTTT.

This chain joins TRBV27 and TRBJ1-1, with D unclear. Germline V gene data show CDR1 as MNHEY and CDR2 as SMNVEV (reference sequence). The germline V and J ends were trimmed by 2 bases and 3 bases, with 16 bases remaining between them. This CDR3 contains 16 residues. The CDR3 is CASSLAGRPLHTEAFF. The CDR3 region has the DNA TGTGCCAGCAGTTTAGCGGGCCGCCCTCTTCACACTGAAGCTTTCTTT.

The rearrangement joins TRBV28 to TRBJ1-2, with D perhaps TRBD1 (6 bases). CDR3 length: 13 amino acids. V shed 4 bases and J shed 3 bases, with 9 bases lying between them. Germline lookup yields CDR1 MDHEN and CDR2 SYDVKM. In DNA, the CDR3 is TGTGCCAGCAGTTCTACAGGGTACTATGGCTACACCTTC. Amino acids: CASSSTGYYGYTF.

The CDR3 nucleotides read TGTGCCATCAGTCGAGAACCTCTCCTTAATGAAAAACTGTTTTTT. Its translation: CAISREPLLNEKLFF. V gene TRBV10-3 combines with J gene TRBJ1-4; D is unresolved. The germline V and J ends were trimmed by 5 bases and 4 bases, with 14 bases remaining between them. There are 15 residues in the CDR3. Germline V CDR1 and CDR2: ENHRY, SYGVKD.

In DNA, the CDR3 is TGTGCCAGCAGCTCCCGGGGACTAGCGGGGGGGCCAGATACGCAGTATTTT. The encoded protein is CASSSRGLAGGPDTQYF. V is TRBV5-6 and J is TRBJ2-3; 16 positions match TRBD2. V was pared by 3 bases and J by 4 bases, with 5 bases of the junction left unmatched. Germline values: CDR1 SGHDT, CDR2 YYEEEE. CDR3 length: 17 residues.

The genes are TRBV10-1 and TRBJ2-7; 8 nucleotides match TRBD1. CDR1 and CDR2 (germline): WNHNN, SYGVQD (reference sequence). The junction had 7 bases not matched to a gene; V was cut back by 10 bases and J by 5 bases. The CDR3 extends over 12 amino acids. CDR3 loop: CATTTGANEQYF. For the CDR3, the DNA is TGCGCCACCACGACAGGGGCGAACGAGCAGTACTTC.

The chain links TRBV4-1 to TRBJ2-4, with a possible D match to TRBD1 (5 bases). The CDR3 has 16 residues. Trimming left V 4 bases short and J 0 bases short, with 13 bases between. The germline V gene has CDR1 MGHRA and CDR2 YSYEKL. CDR3 protein: CASSPSVQGAKNIQYF. DNA of the CDR3: TGCGCCAGCAGCCCTTCCGTCCAGGGAGCCAAAAACATTCAGTACTTC.

The V call is TRBV5-4, the J call TRBJ1-2; 8 bases are shared with TRBD1. With V trimmed by 0 bases and J by 6 bases, 1 base remained unmatched. The CDR3 extends over 13 amino acids. Germline V gene lookup returns CDR1 SGHNT and CDR2 YYREEE (reference sequence). CDR3 region: CASSLDRGDGYTF. The CDR3 coding sequence is TGTGCCAGCAGCTTGGACAGGGGGGATGGCTACACCTTC.

Points on this clone: Other nucleotide sequences in the sample specify the same CDR3. The rearrangement links TRBV18 to TRBJ2-3; TRBD2 agrees at 14 bases. V dropped 3 bases and J dropped 6; count of bases not matched to a gene: 2. CDR1 and CDR2 (germline): KGHSH, LQKENI. This CDR3 has 15 residues. The CDR3: CASSPRLAGGDTQYF. As DNA, the CDR3 is TGTGCCAGCTCACCCCGACTAGCGGGAGGGGATACGCAGTATTTT.

This clone was recorded a few times. The rearrangement joins TRBV27 to TRBJ2-7; D unresolved. CDR3 length: 13 amino acids. The germline gives CDR1 MNHEY, CDR2 SMNVEV (reference sequence). Trimming stripped 1 base from V and 0 bases from J, with 4 bases between. CDR3 amino acids: CASSLYYSYEQYF. In DNA form, the CDR3 reads TGTGCCAGCAGTTTATACTACTCCTACGAGCAGTACTTC.

This clone was seen a single time. The chain is built from TRBV11-3 and TRBJ2-7; 7 bases line up with TRBD1. The CDR3 sequence is 16 residues long. V lost 5 bases, J lost 2 bases, and 12 bases stayed unmatched. Germline-derived CDR1 and CDR2 are SGHNT and YENEEA. The DNA of the CDR3 is TGTGCCAGCAGCCAAAACGGACAGGTTTTTACCTACGAGCAGTACTTC. Its translation is CASSQNGQVFTYEQYF.

This chain links TRBV27 with TRBJ1-2; 7 nucleotides agree with TRBD1. This CDR3 contains 11 residues. In germline, CDR1 is MNHEY, CDR2 SMNVEV (reference sequence). V lost 5 bases and J lost 11; bases outside the gene matches: 5. CDR3 residues: CASSEQGIYTF. CDR3 nucleotides: TGTGCCAGCAGTGAACAGGGGATTTACACCTTC.

The chain's CDR3 is CASSLASVGGSLEQYF. The DNA of the CDR3 is TGCGCCAGCAGCTTGGCCTCGGTGGGAGGGTCCCTAGAGCAGTACTTC. V and J are TRBV5-1 and TRBJ2-7; TRBD2 matches 7 bases. The CDR3 covers 16 residues. Trimming took 0 bases from V and 7 from J; bases not matched to a gene: 13. Germline V CDR1 and CDR2: SGHRS, YFSETQ.

This clone was picked up a small number of times. The rearrangement links TRBV6-5 to TRBJ1-1; no reliable D call. Between the trimmed V and J ends, which lost 2 bases and 1 base, there was a span of 5 bases. The CDR3 spans 13 residues. The germline V gene has CDR1 MNHEY and CDR2 SVGAGI. The CDR3 reads CASSYGENTEAFF. The CDR3 nucleotides are TGTGCCAGCAGTTACGGAGAGAACACTGAAGCTTTCTTT.

Here the CDR3 reads CAKPDTEAFF. The CDR3 DNA sequence: TGTGCCAAGCCCGACACTGAAGCTTTCTTT. This chain links TRBV18 with TRBJ1-1; D remains ambiguous. The CDR3 is 10 residues long. The V end was cut by 10 bases, the J end by 3 bases, with 6 bases between. CDR1 is KGHSH and CDR2 is LQKENI in the germline V gene.

This clone was picked up one time. The chain couples TRBV15 to TRBJ2-3; D is perhaps TRBD2 (5 bases). The CDR3 is 14 amino acids. CDR1 LNHNV and CDR2 YYDKDF come from the germline V gene (reference sequence). The V end lost 5 bases, the J end lost 4 bases, and 13 bases lay between the germline ends. The CDR3 DNA sequence: TGTGCCACCAGCTTTAGCGACACGGCAGATACGCAGTATTTT. Its protein product is CATSFSDTADTQYF.

Concerning this clone itself: The same CDR3 arises from other DNA sequences in this sample as well. The chain recombines TRBV6-5 with TRBJ1-2, with a tentative D call TRBD1 (5 bases). V dropped 0 bases and J dropped 0 bases, with 5 bases sitting between them. The CDR3 extends over 14 amino acids. The germline CDR1 and CDR2 sequences are MNHEY and SVGAGI. CDR3: CASSYSTANYGYTF. Here the CDR3 DNA reads TGTGCCAGCAGTTACTCGACAGCTAACTATGGCTACACCTTC.

J is TRBJ1-2 and V is TRBV5-1; weak D call: TRBD1 (5 bases). Trimming removed 0 bases from V and 4 bases from J, with 13 bases in between. CDR3 length: 15 residues. Germline V lookup: CDR1 SGHRS, CDR2 YFSETQ. The CDR3 coding sequence is TGCGCCAGCAGCTTGGGTTTTCAGGGAAGCTATGGCTACACCTTC. Translation: CASSLGFQGSYGYTF.

This chain links TRBV7-2 with TRBJ2-1; no reliable D call. CDR1 and CDR2 from the germline V gene are SGHTA and FQGNSA. CDR3 size: 13 residues. V lost 2 bases and J 3 bases, leaving 5 bases between the germline ends. The CDR3 loop reads CASSLPIYNEQFF. CDR3 coding DNA: TGTGCCAGCAGCTTACCCATCTACAATGAGCAGTTCTTC.

This clone came up once. The rearrangement links TRBV28 to TRBJ2-3; 9 bases align to TRBD2. Losses at the gene ends were 5 bases for V and 7 bases for J; bases not matched to a gene: 16. The CDR3 has 17 amino acids. CDR1 MDHEN and CDR2 SYDVKM come from the germline V gene. The CDR3 protein is CASSPSGTSRQRNTQYF. CDR3 in DNA: TGTGCCAGCAGTCCCTCCGGGACTAGCCGCCAGAGGAATACGCAGTATTTT.

This clone was seen once. The genes are TRBV19 and TRBJ1-5, with a tentative D call TRBD1 (6 bases). Germline V CDR1 and CDR2: LNHDA, SQIVND (reference sequence). This CDR3 region has 13 residues. Between the trimmed V and J ends, which lost 7 bases and 2 bases, there was a span of 9 bases. CDR3 sequence: CASNRDRNQPQHF. The CDR3 coding sequence is TGTGCCAGTAACAGGGACCGCAATCAGCCCCAGCATTTT.

The chain couples TRBV30 to TRBJ1-1, with TRBD1 identical over 7 bases. The trim removed 4 bases at V and 1 base at J, leaving 3 bases unmatched. The CDR3 length is 13 residues. The germline gives CDR1 GTSNPN, CDR2 SVGIG (reference sequence). The DNA of the CDR3 is TGTGCCTGGAAGGACAGGCCGAACACTGAAGCTTTCTTT. Translating it yields CAWKDRPNTEAFF.

The V call is TRBV5-6, the J call TRBJ1-3; D is undetermined. Trimming took off 0 bases at V and 7 bases at J, with 11 bases between the two ends. The CDR3 is 14 amino acids. Germline CDR1 reads SGHDT; CDR2 reads YYEEEE. The CDR3 protein is CASSLAGSRNTIYF. CDR3 sequence (DNA): TGTGCCAGCAGCTTGGCCGGGAGCAGGAACACCATATATTTT.